The clone carrying this T cell receptor (beta chain) was observed once. Trimming took 7 bases from V and 0 from J, leaving 15 bases between them. The CDR3 covers 15 residues. CDR1 is ENHRY and CDR2 is SYGVKD in the germline V gene. The data are from a study of blood T cell repertoires in COVID-19. Using immunoSEQ multiplex PCR, the repertoire was profiled, and TCRdb retains in-frame clones only, with some absent. The table shows about 120,000 clones, with about 70% occurring only once. Sequencing used peripheral blood. This receptor was taken from a man in his sixties with acute or convalescent COVID-19. The chain carries TRBV10-3 and TRBJ1-1, with D unclear. CDR3 sequence reads: CAINSGVRVNTEAFF. The CDR3 DNA reads TGTGCCATCAATTCGGGAGTAAGGGTGAACACTGAAGCTTTCTTT.